Shown below are 8 T cell receptor beta chains from a single sample sequenced in a study of blood T cells in healthy people across ages. Together with a sample-barcoded 5' primer, a J-beta primer mix was included in a second PCR lasting about 6 to 11 cycles. TCRdb redid the calling of the 5' RACE reads with MiXCR, one entry per CDR3 protein. The sample shows roughly 500,000 distinct CDR3 sequences, 25% to 30% of them seen only once. Sequenced sample: blood. These receptors originate from a woman aged 70 to 79 in good health.

J is TRBJ2-3 and V is TRBV4-2, with 7 positions matching TRBD2. V shed 1 base, J shed 0 bases, and the junction held 1 base outside the gene matches. The CDR3 is 15 amino acids. From germline, CDR1 is LGHNA and CDR2 YNFKEQ. The CDR3 sequence: CASSQGTRSTDTQYF. DNA for the CDR3: TGTGCCAGCAGCCAAGGGACTAGGAGCACAGATACGCAGTATTTT.

This clonotype has only a few counts. The CDR3 coding sequence is TGTGCCATCAGTGATCATACCTCCTACGAGCAGTACTTC. Amino acid sequence: CAISDHTSYEQYF. V usage is TRBV10-3 and J usage is TRBJ2-7; D unresolved. The length of the CDR3 is 13 residues. Germline V CDR1 and CDR2: ENHRY, SYGVKD. Deletions cut 3 bases from V and 0 bases from J, with 6 bases between.

In regard to this clonotype: The junction and the germline gene differ at one end; a read error may be behind it. The chain uses TRBV12-3 or TRBV12-4 and TRBJ2-3; 11 bases fit TRBD1. This CDR3 spans 14 amino acids. The CDR3, as DNA: TGTGCCAGCAGTGGACAGGGGGCTACGGATACGCAGTGTTTT. Its translation: CASSGQGATDTQCF.

The count of this clonotype is one. The rearrangement uses TRBV7-2 and TRBJ1-1; 7 bases are shared with TRBD1. V lost 5 bases and J lost 5; bases outside the gene matches: 11. Germline V lookup: CDR1 SGHTA, CDR2 FQGNSA. The CDR3 covers 15 residues. CDR3 sequence: CASSTQTGISTEAFF. The CDR3 coding sequence is TGTGCCAGCAGCACCCAGACAGGGATCAGTACTGAAGCTTTCTTT.

This clonotype was recorded a few times. The chain carries TRBV29-1 and TRBJ1-1; TRBD1 is a possible D gene (5 bases). Per germline, CDR1 SQVTM and CDR2 ANQGSEA. The CDR3 length is 15 residues. Trimming shortened V by 7 bases and J by 1 base, and 19 bases separated the two germline ends. In DNA form, the CDR3 reads TGCAGCGCTGGGAGTATGACAGTGACGAACACTGAAGCTTTCTTT. This sequence encodes CSAGSMTVTNTEAFF.

CDR3 protein: CSAPSRDNQPQHF. The CDR3 DNA follows: TGCAGTGCCCCTAGCCGGGACAATCAGCCCCAGCATTTT. The chain is built from TRBV20-1 and TRBJ1-5; D is unclear. The CDR3 sequence is 13 residues long. Per germline, CDR1 DFQATT and CDR2 SNEGSKA (reference sequence). Trimming shortened V by 6 bases and J by 3 bases, and 12 bases separated the two germline ends.

The chain combines TRBV7-6 with TRBJ2-3; 9 positions agree with TRBD1. CDR1 is SGHVS and CDR2 is FNYEAQ in the germline V gene. V lost 5 bases, J lost 4 bases, and 7 bases stayed unmatched. The CDR3 has 15 amino acids. The CDR3 nucleotides are TGTGCCAGCAGCGAGGGGACAGGGAGGTCAGATACGCAGTATTTT. Translation gives CASSEGTGRSDTQYF.

The rearrangement joins TRBV7-9 to TRBJ1-2; D gene unclear. The germline V gene encodes CDR1 SEHNR and CDR2 FQNEAQ (reference sequence). Trimming stripped 1 base from V and 4 bases from J, with 10 bases between. The CDR3 is 14 residues long. CDR3 nucleotides: TGTGCCAGCAGCTTAGGGGCGAGGATCTATGGCTACACCTTC. Its protein is CASSLGARIYGYTF.